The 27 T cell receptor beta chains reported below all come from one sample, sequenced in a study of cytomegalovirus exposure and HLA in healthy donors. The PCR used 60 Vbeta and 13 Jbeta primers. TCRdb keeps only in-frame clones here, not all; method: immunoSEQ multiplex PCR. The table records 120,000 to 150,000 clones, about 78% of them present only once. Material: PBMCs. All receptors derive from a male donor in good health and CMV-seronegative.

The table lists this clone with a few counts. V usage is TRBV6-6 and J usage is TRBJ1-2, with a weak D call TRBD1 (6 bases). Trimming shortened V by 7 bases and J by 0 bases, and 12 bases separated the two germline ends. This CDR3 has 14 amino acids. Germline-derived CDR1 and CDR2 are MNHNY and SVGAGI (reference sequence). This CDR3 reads CASTGAETNYGYTF. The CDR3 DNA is TGTGCCAGCACAGGGGCTGAAACTAACTATGGCTACACCTTC.

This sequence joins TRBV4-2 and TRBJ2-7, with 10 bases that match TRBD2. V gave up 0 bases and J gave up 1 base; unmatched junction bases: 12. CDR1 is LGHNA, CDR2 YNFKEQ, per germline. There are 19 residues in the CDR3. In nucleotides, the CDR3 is TGTGCCAGCAGCCAAGATGCCGGGTCGGGTAGCGGGGGGTCCTACGAGCAGTACTTC. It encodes CASSQDAGSGSGGSYEQYF.

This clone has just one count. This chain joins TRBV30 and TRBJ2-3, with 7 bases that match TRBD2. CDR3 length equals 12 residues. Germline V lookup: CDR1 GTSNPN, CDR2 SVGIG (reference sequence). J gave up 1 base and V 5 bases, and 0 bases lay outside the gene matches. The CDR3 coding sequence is TGTGCCTGGGCGGGGGGCACAGATACGCAGTATTTT. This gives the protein CAWAGGTDTQYF.

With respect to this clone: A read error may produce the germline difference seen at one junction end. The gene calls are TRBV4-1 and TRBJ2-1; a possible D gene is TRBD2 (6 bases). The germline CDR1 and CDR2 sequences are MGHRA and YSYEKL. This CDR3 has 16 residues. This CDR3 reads CASSGYSGTDDNEQLF. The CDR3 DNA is TGCGCCAGCAGCGGATATAGCGGCACGGACGACAATGAGCAGCTCTTC.

The CDR3 is CASSIVGASNEKLFF. The DNA of the CDR3 is TGTGCCAGTAGTATAGTGGGGGCGTCTAATGAAAAACTGTTTTTT. The rearrangement links TRBV19 to TRBJ1-4, with a tentative D call TRBD1 (6 bases). V was pared by 1 base and J by 3 bases, with 9 bases between. CDR1 and CDR2 (germline): LNHDA, SQIVND (reference sequence). CDR3 length equals 15 residues.

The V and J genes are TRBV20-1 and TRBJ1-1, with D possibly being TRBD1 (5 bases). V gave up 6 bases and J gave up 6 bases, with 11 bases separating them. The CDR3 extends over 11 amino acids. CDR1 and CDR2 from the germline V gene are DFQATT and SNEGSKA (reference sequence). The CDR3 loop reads CSAPGHPEAFF. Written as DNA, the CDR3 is TGCAGTGCCCCCGGACACCCTGAAGCTTTCTTT.

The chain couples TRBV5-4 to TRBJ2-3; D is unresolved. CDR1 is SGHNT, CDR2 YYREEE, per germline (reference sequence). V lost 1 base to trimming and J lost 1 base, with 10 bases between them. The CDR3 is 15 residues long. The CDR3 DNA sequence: TGTGCCAGCAGCTTGCCTCGCGGTGGCACAGATACGCAGTATTTT. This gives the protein CASSLPRGGTDTQYF.

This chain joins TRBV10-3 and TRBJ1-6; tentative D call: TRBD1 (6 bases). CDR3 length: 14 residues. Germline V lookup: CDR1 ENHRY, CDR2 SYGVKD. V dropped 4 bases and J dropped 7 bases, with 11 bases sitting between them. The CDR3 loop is CAISVGQTNSPLHF. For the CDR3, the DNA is TGTGCCATCAGTGTCGGACAGACGAATTCACCCCTCCACTTT.

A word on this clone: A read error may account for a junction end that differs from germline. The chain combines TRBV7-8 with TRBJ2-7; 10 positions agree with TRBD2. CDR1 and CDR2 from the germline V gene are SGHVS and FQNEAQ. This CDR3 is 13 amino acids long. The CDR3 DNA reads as TGTGCCAGCAGCCTAGCGGGAGAATACGAGCAGTACTTC. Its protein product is CASSLAGEYEQYF.

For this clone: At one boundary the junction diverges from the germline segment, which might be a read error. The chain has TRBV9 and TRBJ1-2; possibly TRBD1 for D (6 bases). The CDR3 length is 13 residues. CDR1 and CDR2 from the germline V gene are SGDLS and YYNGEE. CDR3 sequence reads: CASSPLGARGYPF. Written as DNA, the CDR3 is TGTGCCAGCAGCCCCCTGGGGGCGAGGGGCTACCCCTTC.

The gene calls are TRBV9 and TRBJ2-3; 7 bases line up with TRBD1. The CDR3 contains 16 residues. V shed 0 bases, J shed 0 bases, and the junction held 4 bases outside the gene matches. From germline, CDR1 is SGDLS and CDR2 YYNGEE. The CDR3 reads CASSVGGGHSTDTQYF. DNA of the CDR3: TGTGCCAGCAGCGTAGGAGGGGGCCACAGCACAGATACGCAGTATTTT.

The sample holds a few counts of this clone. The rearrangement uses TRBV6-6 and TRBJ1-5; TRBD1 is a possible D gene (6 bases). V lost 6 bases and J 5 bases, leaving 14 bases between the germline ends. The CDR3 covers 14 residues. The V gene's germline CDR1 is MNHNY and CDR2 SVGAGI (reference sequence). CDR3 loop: CASRSPTGYQPQHF. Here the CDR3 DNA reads TGTGCCAGCAGGTCACCTACAGGGTATCAGCCCCAGCATTTT.

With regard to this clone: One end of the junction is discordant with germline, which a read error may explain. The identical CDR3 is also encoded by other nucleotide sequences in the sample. CDR3 protein: CASSLIRGPYEAFF. CDR3 bases: TGTGCCAGCAGCTTGATCAGGGGACCCTATGAAGCGTTCTTT. J is TRBJ1-1 and V is TRBV5-5; the D gene is possibly TRBD1 (6 bases). CDR1 is SGHKS, CDR2 YYEKEE, per germline (reference sequence). The CDR3 contains 14 residues.

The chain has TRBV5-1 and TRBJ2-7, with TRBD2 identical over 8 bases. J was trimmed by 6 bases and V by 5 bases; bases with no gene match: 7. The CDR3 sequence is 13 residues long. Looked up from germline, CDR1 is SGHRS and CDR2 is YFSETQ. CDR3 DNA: TGCGCCAGCAGTACCGGGAGGGCCCTCGAGCAGTACTTC. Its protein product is CASSTGRALEQYF.

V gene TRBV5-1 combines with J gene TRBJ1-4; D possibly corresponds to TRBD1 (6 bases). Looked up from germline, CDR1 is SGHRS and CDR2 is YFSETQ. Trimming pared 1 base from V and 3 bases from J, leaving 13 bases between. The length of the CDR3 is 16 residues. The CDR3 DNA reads TGCGCCAGCAGCTTGCGCGGTGGGGGCTCTAATGAAAAACTGTTTTTT. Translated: CASSLRGGGSNEKLFF.

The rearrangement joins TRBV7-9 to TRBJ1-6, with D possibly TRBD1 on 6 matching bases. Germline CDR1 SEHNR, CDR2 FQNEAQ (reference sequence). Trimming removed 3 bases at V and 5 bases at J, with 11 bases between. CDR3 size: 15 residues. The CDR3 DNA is TGTGCCAGCAGCTTCGACAGGAGCCATAATTCACCCCTCCACTTT. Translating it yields CASSFDRSHNSPLHF.

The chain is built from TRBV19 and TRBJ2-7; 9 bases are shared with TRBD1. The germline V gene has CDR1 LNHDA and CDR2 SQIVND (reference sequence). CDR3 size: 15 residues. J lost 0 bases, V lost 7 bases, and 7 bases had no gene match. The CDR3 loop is CASTRDRDSSYEQYF. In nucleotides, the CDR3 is TGTGCCAGTACCCGGGACAGGGATAGCTCCTACGAGCAGTACTTC.

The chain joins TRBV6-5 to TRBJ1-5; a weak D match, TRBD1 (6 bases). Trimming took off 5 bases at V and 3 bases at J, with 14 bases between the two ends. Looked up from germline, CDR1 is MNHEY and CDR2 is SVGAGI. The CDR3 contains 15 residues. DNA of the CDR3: TGTGCCAGCAGTGTACAGGGAGGGTTCAATCAGCCCCAGCATTTT. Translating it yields CASSVQGGFNQPQHF.

The CDR3 DNA follows: TGTGCCAGCAGCTTAGATCGATGGCAAGCGCAGTATTTT. It yields the protein CASSLDRWQAQYF. The gene calls are TRBV11-3 and TRBJ2-3; D remains unclear. Germline lookup yields CDR1 SGHNT and CDR2 YENEEA. CDR3 size: 13 residues. V shed 0 bases and J shed 10 bases, with 11 bases lying between them.

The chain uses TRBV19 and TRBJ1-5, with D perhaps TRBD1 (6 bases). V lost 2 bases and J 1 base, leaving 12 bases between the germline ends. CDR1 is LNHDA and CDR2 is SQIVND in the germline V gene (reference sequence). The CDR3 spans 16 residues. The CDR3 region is CASSITRGSSNQPQHF. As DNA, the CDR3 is TGTGCCAGTAGTATAACGAGGGGGAGCAGCAATCAGCCCCAGCATTTT.

The CDR3 DNA is TGCGCCAGCAGGACGGGACTAGCGGGAGAGGCGGGTGAGCAGTACTTC. Encoded protein: CASRTGLAGEAGEQYF. The chain carries TRBV5-1 and TRBJ2-7; 14 bases align to TRBD2. The length of the CDR3 is 16 residues. Germline V gene data show CDR1 as SGHRS and CDR2 as YFSETQ. Trimming cost V 5 bases and J 7 bases; bases outside gene matches: 11. The whole variable domain, remainder taken from reference TRBV5-1 and TRBJ2-7, is KAGVTQTPRYLIKTRGQQVTLSCSPISGHRSVSWYQQTPGQGLQFLFEYFSETQRNKGNFPGRFSGRQFSNSRSEMNVSTLELGDSALYLCASRTGLAGEAGEQYFGPGTRLTVT.

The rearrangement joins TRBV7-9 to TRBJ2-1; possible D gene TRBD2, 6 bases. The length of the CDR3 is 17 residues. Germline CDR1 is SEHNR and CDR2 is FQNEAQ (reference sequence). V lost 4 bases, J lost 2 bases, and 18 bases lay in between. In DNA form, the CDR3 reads TGTGCCAGCAGCTCCATACCCTTAGCGGCACCCTACAATGAGCAGTTCTTC. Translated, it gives CASSSIPLAAPYNEQFF.

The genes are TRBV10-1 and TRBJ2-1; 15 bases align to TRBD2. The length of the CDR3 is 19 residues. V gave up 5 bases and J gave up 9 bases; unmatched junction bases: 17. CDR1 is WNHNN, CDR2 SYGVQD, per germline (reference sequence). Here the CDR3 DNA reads TGCGCCAGCAGTCCAACCCGGACTAGCGGGAGGGCCGTGGGGCCTGAGCAGTTCTTC. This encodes CASSPTRTSGRAVGPEQFF.

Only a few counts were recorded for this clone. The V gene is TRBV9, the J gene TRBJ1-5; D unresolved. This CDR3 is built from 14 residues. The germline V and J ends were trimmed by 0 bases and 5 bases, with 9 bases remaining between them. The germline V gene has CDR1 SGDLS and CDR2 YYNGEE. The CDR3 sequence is CASSVGTEDQPQHF. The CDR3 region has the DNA TGTGCCAGCAGCGTAGGTACAGAAGATCAGCCCCAGCATTTT.

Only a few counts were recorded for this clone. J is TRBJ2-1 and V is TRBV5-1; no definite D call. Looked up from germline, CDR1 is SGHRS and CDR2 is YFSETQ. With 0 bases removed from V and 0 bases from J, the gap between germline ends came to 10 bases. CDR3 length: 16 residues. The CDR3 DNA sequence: TGCGCCAGCAGCTTGGATCCCGATAGCTCCTACAATGAGCAGTTCTTC. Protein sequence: CASSLDPDSSYNEQFF.

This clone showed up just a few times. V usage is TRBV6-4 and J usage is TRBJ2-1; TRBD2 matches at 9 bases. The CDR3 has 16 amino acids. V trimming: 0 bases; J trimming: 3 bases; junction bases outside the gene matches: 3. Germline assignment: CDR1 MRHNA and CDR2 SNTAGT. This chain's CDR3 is CASSDSGTSSYNEQFF. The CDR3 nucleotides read TGTGCCAGCAGTGACTCCGGGACTAGCAGCTACAATGAGCAGTTCTTC.

In DNA form, the CDR3 reads TGCAGCGTTGAAGATCTCCCGGGCTGGGCTGGAGGCACTGAAGCTTTCTTT. It translates to CSVEDLPGWAGGTEAFF. The chain couples TRBV29-1 to TRBJ1-1; D is unresolved. The V and J ends lost 0 bases and 4 bases respectively, with 21 bases between them. CDR1 is SQVTM and CDR2 is ANQGSEA in the germline V gene. CDR3 length equals 17 residues.